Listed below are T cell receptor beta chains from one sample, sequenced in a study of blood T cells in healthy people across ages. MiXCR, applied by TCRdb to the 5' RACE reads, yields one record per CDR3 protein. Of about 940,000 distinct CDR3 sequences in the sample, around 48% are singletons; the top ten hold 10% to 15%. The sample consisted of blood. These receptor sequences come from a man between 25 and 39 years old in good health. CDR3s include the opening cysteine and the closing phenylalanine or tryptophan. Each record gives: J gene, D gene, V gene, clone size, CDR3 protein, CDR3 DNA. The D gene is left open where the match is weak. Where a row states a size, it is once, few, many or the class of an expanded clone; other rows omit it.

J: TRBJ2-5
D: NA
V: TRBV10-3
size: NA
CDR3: CAISEGGTGKETQYF
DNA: TGTGCCATCAGTGAAGGGGGAACAGGGAAAGAGACCCAGTACTTC

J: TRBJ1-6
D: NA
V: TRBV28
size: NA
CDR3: CASSLRGGRYSPLHF
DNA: TGTGCCAGCAGCCTCCGAGGGGGGAGGTATTCACCCCTCCACTTT

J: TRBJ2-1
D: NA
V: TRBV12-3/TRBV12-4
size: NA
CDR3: CASNPGSIGHNEQFF
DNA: TGTGCCAGCAACCCCGGCTCCATAGGGCACAATGAGCAGTTCTTC

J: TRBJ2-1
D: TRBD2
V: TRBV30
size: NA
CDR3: CACRGAGDYNEQFF
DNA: TGTGCCTGTCGGGGAGCGGGGGACTACAATGAGCAGTTCTTC

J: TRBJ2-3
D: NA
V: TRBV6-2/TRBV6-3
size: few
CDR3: CASSNTRRLEGTDTQYF
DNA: TGTGCCAGCAGTAATACTCGGCGGCTAGAGGGCACAGATACGCAGTATTTT

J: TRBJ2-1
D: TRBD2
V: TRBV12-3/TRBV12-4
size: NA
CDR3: CASSPQPGLAAYNEQFF
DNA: TGTGCCAGCAGTCCCCAACCGGGACTAGCGGCCTACAATGAGCAGTTCTTC

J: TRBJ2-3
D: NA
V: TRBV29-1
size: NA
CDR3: CSAPVGDTQYF
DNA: TGCAGCGCACCCGTGGGAGATACGCAGTATTTT

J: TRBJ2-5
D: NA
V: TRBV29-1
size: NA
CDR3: CASGAYERNEQYF
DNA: TGCGCCTCGGGGGCCTACGAAAGGAATGAGCAGTACTTC

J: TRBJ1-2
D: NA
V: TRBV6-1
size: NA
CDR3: CASSELQGHGYTF
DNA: TGTGCCAGCAGTGAGCTTCAAGGGCATGGCTACACCTTC

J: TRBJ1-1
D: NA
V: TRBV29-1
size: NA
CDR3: CSVQTVWNTEAFF
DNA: TGCAGCGTCCAAACGGTTTGGAACACTGAAGCTTTCTTT

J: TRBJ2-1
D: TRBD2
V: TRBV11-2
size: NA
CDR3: CASSLRGEDNGQFF
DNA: TGTGCCAGCAGCTTACGGGGGGAAGACAATGGGCAGTTCTTC

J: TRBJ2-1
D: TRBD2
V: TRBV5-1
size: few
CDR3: CASRTSGDSYNEQFF
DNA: TGCGCCAGCAGGACTAGCGGAGACTCCTACAATGAGCAGTTCTTC

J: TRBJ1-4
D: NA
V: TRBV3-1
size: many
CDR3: CASSQSGGLLFF
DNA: TGTGCCAGCAGCCAATCGGGGGGGTTACTGTTTTTT

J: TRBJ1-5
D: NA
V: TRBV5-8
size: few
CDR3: CASSLGLGGNQPQHF
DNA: TGTGCCAGCAGCTTGGGGTTAGGAGGCAATCAGCCCCAGCATTTT

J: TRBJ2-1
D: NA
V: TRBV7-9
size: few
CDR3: CASIPNEQFF
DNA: TGTGCCAGCATCCCCAATGAGCAGTTCTTC